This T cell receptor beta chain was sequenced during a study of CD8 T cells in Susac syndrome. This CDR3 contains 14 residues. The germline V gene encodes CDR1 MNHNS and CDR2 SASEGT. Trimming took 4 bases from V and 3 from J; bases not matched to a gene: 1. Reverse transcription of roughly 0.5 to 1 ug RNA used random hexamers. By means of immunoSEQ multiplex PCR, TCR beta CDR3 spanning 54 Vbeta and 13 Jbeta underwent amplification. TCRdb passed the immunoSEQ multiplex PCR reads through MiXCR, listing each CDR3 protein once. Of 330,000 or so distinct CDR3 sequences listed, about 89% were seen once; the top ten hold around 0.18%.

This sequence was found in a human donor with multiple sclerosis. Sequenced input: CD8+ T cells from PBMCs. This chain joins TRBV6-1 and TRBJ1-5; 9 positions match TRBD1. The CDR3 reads CASSGTGDNQPQHF. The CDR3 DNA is TGTGCCAGCAGTGGGACAGGGGACAATCAGCCCCAGCATTTT.